This TCR beta chain came from a study of blood T cell repertoires in COVID-19. Study at large: Collection of acute and convalescent COVID-19 samples took place in the United States, Italy and Spain.

Libraries were prepared by immunoSEQ multiplex PCR; TCRdb keeps only in-frame clonotypes and omits some of them. The table has about 120,000 clones, roughly 84% seen once. The CDR3 sequence is 16 residues long. Germline CDR1 and CDR2: SGDLS and YYNGEE. Unmatched junction bases numbered 10, after V lost 4 bases and J lost 7 bases. The source is a woman under 40 who had recovered from COVID-19. The sample consisted of PBMCs or T cells enriched from blood (not recorded which). The V and J genes are TRBV9 and TRBJ2-1, with 11 bases fitting TRBD2. The CDR3 nucleotides read TGTGCCAGCAGCCTAAGTAGCGGGAGGGCCGGGAATGAGCAGTTCTTC. Its translation is CASSLSSGRAGNEQFF.